These T cell receptor beta chains were read from a single sample in a study of cytomegalovirus exposure and HLA in healthy donors. The table came from immunoSEQ multiplex PCR; TCRdb's copy has only in-frame clones and leaves some out. The sample lists 90,000 to 130,000 clones, under 97% occurring once. Sequenced material: PBMCs. The receptors come from a woman aged 18-29 years in good health and CMV-seronegative. CDR3s include the opening cysteine and the closing phenylalanine or tryptophan. Each record gives: D gene, clone size, J gene, V gene, CDR3 protein, CDR3 DNA. A D gene is named only where the DNA matches it firmly. Size tells how often a clone was seen (once, few, many) or the class of an expanded clone, and some rows leave it out.

>TRBD2|.|TRBJ2-3|TRBV2
CASSDALAGTDTQYF
TGTGCCAGCAGTGATGCGCTAGCGGGCACAGATACGCAGTATTTT
>TRBD2|once|TRBJ2-1|TRBV9
CASSTSGGDYNEQFF
TGTGCCAGCAGCACTAGCGGGGGGGATTACAATGAGCAGTTCTTC
>.|.|TRBJ2-5|TRBV4-1
CASSQGVGGRETQYF
TGCGCCAGCAGCCAAGGGGTAGGAGGGCGAGAGACCCAGTACTTC
>TRBD1|.|TRBJ2-3|TRBV9
CASSPPQGTTDTQYF
TGTGCCAGCAGCCCACCACAGGGGACCACAGATACGCAGTATTTT
>.|.|TRBJ2-3|TRBV5-4
CASSPGGASTDTQYF
TGTGCCAGCAGCCCCGGTGGGGCTAGCACAGATACGCAGTATTTT
>.|.|TRBJ1-2|TRBV6-1
CASSEFSGRGYGYTF
TGTGCCAGCAGTGAGTTCTCAGGCAGGGGCTATGGCTACACCTTC
>TRBD1|once|TRBJ2-1|TRBV6-5
CASTPTGSSYNEQFF
TGTGCCAGCACCCCGACAGGGAGCTCCTACAATGAGCAGTTCTTC
>.|.|TRBJ1-5|TRBV6-1
CASDDPARSNQPQHF
TGTGCCAGTGACGACCCCGCGCGGAGCAATCAGCCCCAGCATTTT
>.|.|TRBJ1-4|TRBV5-1
CASSLVPSDEKLFF
TGCGCCAGCAGCTTGGTTCCCTCGGATGAAAAACTGTTTTTT
>TRBD1|.|TRBJ1-5|TRBV19
CASSTQRDRALNQPQHF
TGTGCCAGTAGTACTCAAAGGGACAGGGCTCTTAATCAGCCCCAGCATTTT
>TRBD2|.|TRBJ2-1|TRBV19
CASSSAPRLAGLFNEQFF
TGTGCCAGTAGTTCAGCCCCCCGACTAGCGGGGTTATTTAATGAGCAGTTCTTC
>TRBD1|.|TRBJ1-4|TRBV5-6
CASSSSTGGYEKLFF
TGTGCCAGCAGCTCTTCGACAGGGGGATATGAAAAACTGTTTTTT
>.|.|TRBJ1-1|TRBV7-2
CASSLLGLEAFF
TGTGCCAGCAGCTTACTGGGCCTTGAAGCTTTCTTT
>.|.|TRBJ1-2|TRBV2
CARGVEGWGYTF
TGTGCCAGGGGAGTTGAGGGTTGGGGCTACACCTTC
>.|.|TRBJ2-1|TRBV4-1
CASSQVRGGSYNEQFF
TGCGCCAGCAGCCAAGTTAGAGGGGGCTCCTACAATGAGCAGTTCTTC
>.|.|TRBJ1-4|TRBV23-1
CASSQSGRTKGCGEKLFF
TGCGCCAGCAGTCAATCTGGCCGGACAAAAGGGTGTGGGGAAAAACTGTTTTTT
>.|once|TRBJ2-7|TRBV6-5
CASRRTTYVEQYF
TGTGCCAGCAGGAGGACTACCTACGTCGAGCAGTACTTC
>.|.|TRBJ1-2|TRBV5-6
CASSLLGAYYGYTF
TGTGCCAGCAGCTTGTTAGGGGCTTACTATGGCTACACCTTC
>.|once|TRBJ1-5|TRBV4-3
CASSQERRQGNQPQHF
TGCGCCAGCAGCCAAGAAAGGCGTCAGGGAAATCAGCCCCAGCATTTT
>TRBD1|.|TRBJ2-7|TRBV6-5
CASSYSVPGGYEQYF
TGTGCCAGCAGTTACTCGGTCCCAGGGGGCTACGAGCAGTACTTC
>.|.|TRBJ1-4|TRBV5-1
CASSQSPGRWTNEKLFF
TGCGCCAGCAGCCAGAGCCCGGGAAGATGGACTAATGAAAAACTGTTTTTT
>.|.|TRBJ2-7|TRBV28
CASRPRTAVYEQYF
TGTGCCAGCAGACCCCGGACAGCAGTTTACGAGCAGTACTTC
>.|.|TRBJ2-7|TRBV5-5
CASSRKAVPLHEQYF
TGTGCCAGCAGCAGGAAGGCGGTCCCGCTTCACGAGCAGTACTTC
>TRBD1|.|TRBJ1-2|TRBV6-1
CASSGASGTGFHTF
TGTGCCAGCAGTGGAGCTTCCGGGACAGGGTTTCACACCTTC
>.|.|TRBJ2-7|TRBV6-5
CASSLRGSEQYF
TGTGCCAGCAGTCTAAGGGGTTCCGAGCAGTACTTC
>TRBD1|once|TRBJ1-4|TRBV5-1
CASSLGQGRGATNEKLFF
TGCGCCAGCAGCCTAGGACAGGGGCGGGGAGCAACTAATGAAAAACTGTTTTTT